A single T cell receptor beta chain is shown here with its context. The data were obtained in a study of blood T cell repertoires in COVID-19. Trimming took 5 bases from V and 8 from J, leaving 12 bases between them. CDR3 size: 12 residues. Germline V gives CDR1 LNHDA, CDR2 SQIVND (reference sequence). Assay used: immunoSEQ multiplex PCR; TCRdb lists only in-frame clones, some missing. This table has under 300,000 clones, roughly four fifths appearing once. The material sequenced was peripheral blood. The rearrangement joins TRBV19 to TRBJ1-2, with D maybe TRBD1 (6 bases). This receptor was taken from an elderly woman with acute or convalescent COVID-19. As DNA, the CDR3 is TGTGCCAGTAGTGCCGGACAGTGGGGCTACACCTTC. It translates to CASSAGQWGYTF.